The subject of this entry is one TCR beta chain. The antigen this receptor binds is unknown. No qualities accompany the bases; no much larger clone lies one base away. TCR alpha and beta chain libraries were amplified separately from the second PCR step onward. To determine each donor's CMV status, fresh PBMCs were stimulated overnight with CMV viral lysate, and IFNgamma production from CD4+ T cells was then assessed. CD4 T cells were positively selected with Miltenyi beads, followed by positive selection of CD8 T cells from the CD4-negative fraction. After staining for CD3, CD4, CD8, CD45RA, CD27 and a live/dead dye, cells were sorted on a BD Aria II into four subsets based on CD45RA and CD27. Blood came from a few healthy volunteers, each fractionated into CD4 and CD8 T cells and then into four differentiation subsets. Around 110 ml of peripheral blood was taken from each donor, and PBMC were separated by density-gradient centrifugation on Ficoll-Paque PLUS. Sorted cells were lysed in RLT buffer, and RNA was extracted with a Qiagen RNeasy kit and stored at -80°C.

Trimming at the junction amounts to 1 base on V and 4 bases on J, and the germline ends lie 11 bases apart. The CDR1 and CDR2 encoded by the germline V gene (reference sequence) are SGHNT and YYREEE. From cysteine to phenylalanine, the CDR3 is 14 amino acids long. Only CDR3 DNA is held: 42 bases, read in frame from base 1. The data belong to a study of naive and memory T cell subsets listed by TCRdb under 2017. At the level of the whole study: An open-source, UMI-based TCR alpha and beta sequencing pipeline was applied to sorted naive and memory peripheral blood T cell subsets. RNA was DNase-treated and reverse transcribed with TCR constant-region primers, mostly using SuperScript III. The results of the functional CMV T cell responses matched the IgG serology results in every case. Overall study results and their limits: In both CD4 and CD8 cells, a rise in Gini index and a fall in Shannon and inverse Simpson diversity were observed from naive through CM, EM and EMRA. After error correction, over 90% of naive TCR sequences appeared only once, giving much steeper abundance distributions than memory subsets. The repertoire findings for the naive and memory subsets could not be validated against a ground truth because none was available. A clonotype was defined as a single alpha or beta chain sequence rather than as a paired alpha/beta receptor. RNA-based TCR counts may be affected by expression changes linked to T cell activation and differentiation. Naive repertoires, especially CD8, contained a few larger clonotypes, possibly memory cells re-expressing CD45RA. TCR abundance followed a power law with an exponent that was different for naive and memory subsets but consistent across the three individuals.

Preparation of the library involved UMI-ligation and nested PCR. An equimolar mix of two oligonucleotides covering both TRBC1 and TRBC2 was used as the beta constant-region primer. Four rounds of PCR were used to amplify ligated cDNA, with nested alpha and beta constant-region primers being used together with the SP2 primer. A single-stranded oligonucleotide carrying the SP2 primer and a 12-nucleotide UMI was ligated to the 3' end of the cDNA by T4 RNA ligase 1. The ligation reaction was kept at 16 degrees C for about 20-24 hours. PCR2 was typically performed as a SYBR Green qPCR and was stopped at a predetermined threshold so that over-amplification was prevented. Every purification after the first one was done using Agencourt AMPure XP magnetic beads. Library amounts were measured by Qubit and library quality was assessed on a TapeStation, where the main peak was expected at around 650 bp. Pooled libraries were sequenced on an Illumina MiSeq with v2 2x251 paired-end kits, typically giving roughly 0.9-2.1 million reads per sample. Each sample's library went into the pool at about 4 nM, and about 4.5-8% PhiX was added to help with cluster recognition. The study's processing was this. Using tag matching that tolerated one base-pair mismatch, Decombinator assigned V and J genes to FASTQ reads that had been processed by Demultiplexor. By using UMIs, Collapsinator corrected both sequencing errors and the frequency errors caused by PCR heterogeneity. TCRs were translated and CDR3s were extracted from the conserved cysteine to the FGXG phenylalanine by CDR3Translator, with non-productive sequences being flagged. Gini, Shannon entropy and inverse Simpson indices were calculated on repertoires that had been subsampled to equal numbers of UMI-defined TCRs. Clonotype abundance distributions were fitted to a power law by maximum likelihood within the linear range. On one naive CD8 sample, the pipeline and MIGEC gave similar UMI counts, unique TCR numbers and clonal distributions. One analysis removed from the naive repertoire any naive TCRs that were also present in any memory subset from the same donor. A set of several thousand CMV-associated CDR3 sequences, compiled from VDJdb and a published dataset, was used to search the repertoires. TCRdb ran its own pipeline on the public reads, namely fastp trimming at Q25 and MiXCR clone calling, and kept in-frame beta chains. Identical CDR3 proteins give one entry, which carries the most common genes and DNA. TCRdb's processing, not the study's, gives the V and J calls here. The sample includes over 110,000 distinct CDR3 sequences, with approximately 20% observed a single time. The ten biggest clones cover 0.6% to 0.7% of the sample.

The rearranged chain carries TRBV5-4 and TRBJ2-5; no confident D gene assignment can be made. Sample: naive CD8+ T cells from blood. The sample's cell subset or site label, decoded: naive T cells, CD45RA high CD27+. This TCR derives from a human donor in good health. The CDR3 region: CASSLISERETQYF. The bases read TGTGCCAGCAGCTTGATCAGCGAGCGAGAGACCCAGTACTTC.